This T cell receptor (beta chain) comes out of a study of blood T cell repertoires in COVID-19. Measured with immunoSEQ multiplex PCR; TCRdb has only the in-frame clones, and not every one. The sample consists of about 220,000 clones, approximately 83% of them appearing once. Trimming took 1 base from V and 7 from J; bases not matched to a gene: 14. Germline-derived CDR1 and CDR2 are SGHTA and FQGNSA. The CDR3 has 17 amino acids. The receptor's source is a woman between 40 and 55 years old with acute COVID-19. The V and J genes are TRBV7-2 and TRBJ2-7; TRBD1 matches 9 bases. The sequencing input was PBMCs or T cells enriched from blood (not recorded which). Written as DNA, the CDR3 is TGTGCCAGCAGCTTAGGAATGACCGGGACAGGGATCCGGGAGCAGTACTTC. This gives the protein CASSLGMTGTGIREQYF.